The clone carrying this T cell receptor (beta chain) was seen ten or more times. Its antigen is not known. The sample originates from a study of T cells in Graves' hyperthyroidism and ophthalmopathy. Findings of the study overall: Appearing also in blood were most of the thyroid clonotypes expanded above 0.001.

A NOSPECS grade of at least 4, a Clinical Activity Score of at least 3 and duration under 3 months were recorded in ophthalmopathy patients. Uncontrolled infection, other autoimmune disease, pregnancy or lactation barred patients from enrollment. Diagnoses rested on clinical symptoms, serum thyroxine and TRAb, thyroid ultrasound and orbital computed tomography. Amplification yielded TCR beta CDR3 regions, with RNA transcripts as the source. First-round RT-PCR with HTBI primers amplified the TCR CDR3 region. MiXCR, run by TCRdb on the multiplex PCR reads, gives a single entry per CDR3 protein. The sample records 400,000 or so distinct CDR3 sequences, over 11% being singletons. The germline V and J ends were trimmed by 5 bases and 0 bases, with 8 bases remaining between them. The CDR3 has 14 amino acids. CDR1 is MNHNS, CDR2 SASEGT, per germline.

This clonotype was sampled from a man in his fifties with Graves' ophthalmopathy. The V and J genes are TRBV6-1 and TRBJ2-1; no definite D call. Specimen: blood. CDR3 residues: CASSPDTSYNEQFF. Written as DNA, the CDR3 is TGTGCCAGCAGTCCAGACACCTCCTACAATGAGCAGTTCTTC.